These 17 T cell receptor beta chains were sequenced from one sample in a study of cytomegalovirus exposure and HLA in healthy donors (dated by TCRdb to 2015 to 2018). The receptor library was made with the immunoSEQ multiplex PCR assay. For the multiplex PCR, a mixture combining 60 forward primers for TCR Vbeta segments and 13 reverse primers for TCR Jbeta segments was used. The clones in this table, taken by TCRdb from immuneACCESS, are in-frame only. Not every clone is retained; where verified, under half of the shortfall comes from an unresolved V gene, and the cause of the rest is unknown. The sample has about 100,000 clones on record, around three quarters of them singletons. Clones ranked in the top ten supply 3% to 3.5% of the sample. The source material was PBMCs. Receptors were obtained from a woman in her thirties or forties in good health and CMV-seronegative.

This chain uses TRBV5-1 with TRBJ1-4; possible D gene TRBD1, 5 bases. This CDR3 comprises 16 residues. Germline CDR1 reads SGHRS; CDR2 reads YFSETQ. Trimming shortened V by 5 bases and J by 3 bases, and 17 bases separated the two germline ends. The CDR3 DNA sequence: TGCGCCAGCAGATCGTATAGGGGTGGGCCTAATGAAAAACTGTTTTTT. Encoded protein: CASRSYRGGPNEKLFF.

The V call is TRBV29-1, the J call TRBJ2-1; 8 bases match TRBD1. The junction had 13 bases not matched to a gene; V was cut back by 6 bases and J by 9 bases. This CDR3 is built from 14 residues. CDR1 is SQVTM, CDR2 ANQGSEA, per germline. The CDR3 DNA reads TGCAGCGTAGGGACAGGCCCCGGAGGAGGTGAGCAGTTCTTC. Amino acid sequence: CSVGTGPGGGEQFF.

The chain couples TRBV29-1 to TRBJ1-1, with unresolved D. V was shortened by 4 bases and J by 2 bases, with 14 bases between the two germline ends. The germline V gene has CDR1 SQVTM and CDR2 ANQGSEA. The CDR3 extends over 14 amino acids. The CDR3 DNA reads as TGCAGCGTTGCGCCCCCACGGGGTAACACTGAAGCTTTCTTT. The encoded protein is CSVAPPRGNTEAFF.

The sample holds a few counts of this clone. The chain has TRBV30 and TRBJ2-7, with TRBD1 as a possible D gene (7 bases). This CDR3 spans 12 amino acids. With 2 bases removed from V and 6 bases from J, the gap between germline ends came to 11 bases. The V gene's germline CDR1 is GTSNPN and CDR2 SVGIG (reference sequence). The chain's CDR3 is CAWSNRGGEQYF. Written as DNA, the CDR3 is TGTGCCTGGAGTAACAGGGGAGGCGAGCAGTACTTC.

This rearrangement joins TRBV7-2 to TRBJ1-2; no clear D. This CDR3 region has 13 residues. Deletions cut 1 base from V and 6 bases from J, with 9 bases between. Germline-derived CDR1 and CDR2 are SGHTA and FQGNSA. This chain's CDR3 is CASSLDLGDGYTF. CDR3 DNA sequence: TGTGCCAGCAGCTTAGATTTAGGAGATGGCTACACCTTC.

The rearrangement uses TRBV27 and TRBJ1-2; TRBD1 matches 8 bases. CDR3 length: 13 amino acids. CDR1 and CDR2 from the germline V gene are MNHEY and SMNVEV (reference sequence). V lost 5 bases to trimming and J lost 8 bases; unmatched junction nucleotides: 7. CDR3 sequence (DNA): TGTGCCAGCAGTCCAGGACAGGGCGGAGGCTACACCTTC. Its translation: CASSPGQGGGYTF.

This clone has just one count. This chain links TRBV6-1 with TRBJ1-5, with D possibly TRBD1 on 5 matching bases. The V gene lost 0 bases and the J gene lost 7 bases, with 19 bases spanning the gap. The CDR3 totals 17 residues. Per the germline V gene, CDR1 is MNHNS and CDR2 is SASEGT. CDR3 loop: CASSEALGRVRWQPQHF. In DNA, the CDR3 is TGTGCCAGCAGTGAAGCGCTCGGCAGGGTGAGGTGGCAGCCCCAGCATTTT.

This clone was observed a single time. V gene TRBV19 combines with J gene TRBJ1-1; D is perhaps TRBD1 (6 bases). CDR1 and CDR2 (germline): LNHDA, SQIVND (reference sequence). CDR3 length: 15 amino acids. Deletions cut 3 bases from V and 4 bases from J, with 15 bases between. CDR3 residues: CASSIVQGKVTEAFF. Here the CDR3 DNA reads TGTGCCAGTAGTATCGTACAGGGTAAGGTCACTGAAGCTTTCTTT. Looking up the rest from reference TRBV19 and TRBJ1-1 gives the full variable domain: DGGITQSPKYLFRKEGQNVTLSCEQNLNHDAMYWYRQDPGQGLRLIYYSQIVNDFQKGDIAEGYSVSREKKESFPLTVTSAQKNPTAFYLCASSIVQGKVTEAFFGQGTRLTVV.

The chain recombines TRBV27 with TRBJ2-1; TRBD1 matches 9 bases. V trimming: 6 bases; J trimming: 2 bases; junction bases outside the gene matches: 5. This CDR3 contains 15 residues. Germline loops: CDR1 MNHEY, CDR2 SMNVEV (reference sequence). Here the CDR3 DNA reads TGTGCCAGCAGCTCCGGGACAGGGACCTACAATGAGCAGTTCTTC. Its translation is CASSSGTGTYNEQFF.

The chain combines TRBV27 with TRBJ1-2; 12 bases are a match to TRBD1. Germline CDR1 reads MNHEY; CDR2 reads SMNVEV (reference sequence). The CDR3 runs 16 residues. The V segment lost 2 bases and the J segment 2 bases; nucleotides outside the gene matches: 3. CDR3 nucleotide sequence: TGTGCCAGCAGTTTAGTCGGGACAGGGGGCAACTATGGCTACACCTTC. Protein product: CASSLVGTGGNYGYTF.

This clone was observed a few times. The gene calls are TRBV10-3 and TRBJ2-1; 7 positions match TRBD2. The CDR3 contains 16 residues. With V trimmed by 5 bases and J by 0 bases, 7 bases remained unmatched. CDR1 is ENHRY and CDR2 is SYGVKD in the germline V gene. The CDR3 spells CAISPRGGSSYNEQFF. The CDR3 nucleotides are TGTGCCATCAGTCCGAGGGGAGGGAGCTCCTACAATGAGCAGTTCTTC.

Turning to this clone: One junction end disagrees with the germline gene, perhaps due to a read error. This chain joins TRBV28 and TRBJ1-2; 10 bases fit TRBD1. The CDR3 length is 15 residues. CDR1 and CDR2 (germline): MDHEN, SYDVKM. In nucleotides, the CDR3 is TGTGCCAGCAGTTTAGGGACAGGGGTTCACTATCGCTACACCTTC. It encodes CASSLGTGVHYRYTF.

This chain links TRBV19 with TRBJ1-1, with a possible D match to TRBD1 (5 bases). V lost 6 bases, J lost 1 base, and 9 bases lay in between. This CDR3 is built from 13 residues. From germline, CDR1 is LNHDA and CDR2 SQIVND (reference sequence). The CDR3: CASSVQENTEAFF. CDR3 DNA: TGTGCCAGTAGCGTACAGGAGAACACTGAAGCTTTCTTT.

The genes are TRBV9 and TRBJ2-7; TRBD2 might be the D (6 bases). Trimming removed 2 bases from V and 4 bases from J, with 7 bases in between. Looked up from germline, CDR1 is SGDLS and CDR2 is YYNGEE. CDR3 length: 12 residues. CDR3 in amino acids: CASSVGGYEQYF. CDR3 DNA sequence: TGTGCCAGCAGCGTCGGAGGGTACGAGCAGTACTTC.

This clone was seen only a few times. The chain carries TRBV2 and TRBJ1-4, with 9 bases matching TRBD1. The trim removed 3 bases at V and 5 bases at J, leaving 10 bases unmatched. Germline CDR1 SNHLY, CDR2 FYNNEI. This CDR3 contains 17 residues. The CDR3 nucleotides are TGTGCCAGCAGTGACCATCCGGGACAGGGCGTAAATGAAAAACTGTTTTTT. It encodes CASSDHPGQGVNEKLFF. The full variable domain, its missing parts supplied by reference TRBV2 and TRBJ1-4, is EPEVTQTPSHQVTQMGQEVILRCVPISNHLYFYWYRQILGQKVEFLVSFYNNEISEKSEIFDDQFSVERPDGSNFTLKIRSTKLEDSAMYFCASSDHPGQGVNEKLFFGSGTQLSVL.

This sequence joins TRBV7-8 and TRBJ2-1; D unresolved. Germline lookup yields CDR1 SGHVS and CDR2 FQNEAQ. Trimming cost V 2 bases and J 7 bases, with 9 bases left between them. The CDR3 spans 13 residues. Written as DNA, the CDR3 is TGTGCCAGCAGCTTACCCATCCCAAATGAGCAGTTCTTC. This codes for CASSLPIPNEQFF.

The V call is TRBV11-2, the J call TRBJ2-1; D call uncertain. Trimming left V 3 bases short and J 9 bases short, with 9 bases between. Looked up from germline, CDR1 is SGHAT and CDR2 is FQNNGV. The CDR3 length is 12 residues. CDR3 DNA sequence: TGTGCCAGCAGCTTGAGTTTCCTTGAGCAGTTCTTC. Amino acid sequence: CASSLSFLEQFF.